This T cell receptor (beta chain) was documented in a study of beta chain features in type 1 diabetes. TCRB transcripts that were expressed got sequenced, as all of the isolated RNA had been reverse transcribed. This table comes from immunoSEQ multiplex PCR, and its TCRdb copy is limited to in-frame clones, with some not included. The sample carries about 700,000 clones, about an eighth recorded once. Study findings and constraints: In all four CD4+ subsets, TCRB CDR3 length was significantly, moderately reduced in type 1 diabetes. PCR might show a preference for shorter templates, equally across patients and controls. Fewer insertions but more deletions were seen at VDJ junctions in type 1 diabetes patients.

This clone was counted between two and nine times. Its antigen is still unknown. A CD45RO/CCR7/CD25/CD127/CD95/CD27 panel sorted naive, central memory, regulatory and stem cell-like memory CD4+ cells. Sequenced sample: naive CD4+ T cells from blood. The source is a man between 18 and 35 years old with type 1 diabetes.

CDR3 protein: CATSRGSGVTTYEQYF. CDR3 sequence (DNA): TGTGCCACCAGCAGAGGCTCCGGAGTAACAACCTACGAGCAGTACTTC. The chain links TRBV15 to TRBJ2-7, with D hard to call. Trimming left V 1 base short and J 2 bases short, with 15 bases between. Germline lookup yields CDR1 LNHNV and CDR2 YYDKDF (reference sequence). This CDR3 spans 16 amino acids.